A single TCR beta chain is shown here with its context. Trimming stripped 2 bases from V and 5 bases from J, with 7 bases between. This CDR3 is 14 amino acids long. Germline CDR1 and CDR2: MNHEY and SVGAGI. Membership in each cohort depended on participant-reported clinical history. Two negative PCRs, clearance, or symptom resolution were required of recovered Cohort 3 donors. The record originates from a study of blood T cell repertoires in COVID-19. Original analysis: Amplified reference gene primers provided the basis for estimating nucleated cell counts. Method: immunoSEQ multiplex PCR; TCRdb's copy keeps in-frame clones and lacks some. V and J calls and clone size are given by that table; D and trimming were obtained from the DNA. The sample carries about 460,000 clones, approximately 86% recorded once.

This clonotype was sampled from a woman aged 55-75 years who had recovered from COVID-19. The sequenced sample consisted of PBMCs or T cells enriched from blood (not recorded which). V usage is TRBV6-5 and J usage is TRBJ1-6; D is unresolved. In DNA form, the CDR3 reads TGTGCCAGCAGTTACGGGCAGAATAATTCACCCCTCCACTTT. Protein product: CASSYGQNNSPLHF.